This TCR beta chain comes out of a study of blood T cell repertoires in COVID-19 (dated by TCRdb to about 2020). Study-wide context: Samples from collaborators originated in the United States, Italy and Spain and spanned both the acute and convalescent phases of COVID-19. The prospective study material was composed of cDNA or gDNA derived from T cells, B-cell-depleted T cells, or PBMCs. Deeply sampled blood TCRbeta repertoires from subjects exposed to, actively infected with, or recovered from COVID-19 were included in the dataset. The repertoires were made available in a free public database intended to serve as a resource for research on the immune response to SARS-CoV-2. Samples came from the ongoing ImmuneRACE study (first 160 participants) plus 1,254 subjects from 6 global collaborators. Sample metadata almost always included a de-identified subject ID, COVID-19 status, age in years and sex. Where HLA class I and class II types were available, the types were taken from metadata supplied by the sample provider, not from assay-based typing.

There are 14 amino acids in the CDR3, from cysteine to phenylalanine inclusive. Only CDR3 DNA remains: 42 bases, in frame from the first base. The germline V end is reduced by 6 bases and the J end by 10 bases; junction bases left unmatched: 13. Looking up the germline V gene yields CDR1 SNHLY and CDR2 FYNNEI. This clone has only a few counts. The antigen it recognizes is unknown. No per-base quality is available; no much larger clone lies one base away. TCRbeta CDR3 regions were amplified from genomic DNA using the immunoSEQ Assay, a bias-controlled multiplex PCR. The authors' pipeline ran thus. The number of nucleated cells in each sample was estimated by amplification of reference gene primers within the assay. Sequence reads were collapsed and filtered to measure the absolute abundance of every unique TCRbeta CDR3 rearrangement. Productive Simpson clonality was computed per sample as the square root of Simpson's diversity index over productive rearrangements. TCRdb stores this immuneACCESS table with in-frame sequences only. Part of the clones is absent; in the studies checked, under half of the shortfall reflects unresolved V genes, and no reason is known for the rest. V and J calls and clone size are those listed in that table; D and trimming were worked out from the DNA. The sample includes fewer than 200,000 clones, with about four fifths observed a single time. Around 9.9% of the sample lies in the top ten.

The study at large found these results: How much clinical and demographic metadata was included differed by source and by participant, and the metadata was provided uncurated.

Each collaborating institution followed its own protocols to collect whole blood in K2EDTA tubes. Collaborator samples were shipped for TCRbeta analysis as frozen whole blood, isolated PBMCs, or DNA extracted from either sample type. Specimen: peripheral blood. The TCR comes from a man aged 70-80 years with active or convalescent COVID-19. The rearrangement joined TRBV2 to TRBJ1-1, and TRBD1 aligns with 8 junction nucleotides. The CDR3 protein sequence reads: CASRATGQGLGAFF. The nucleotide sequence is TGTGCCAGCAGAGCTACTGGACAGGGATTAGGAGCTTTCTTT. The CDR3 plus the reference TRBV2 and TRBJ1-1 genes for the other parts give the full variable domain: EPEVTQTPSHQVTQMGQEVILRCVPISNHLYFYWYRQILGQKVEFLVSFYNNEISEKSEIFDDQFSVERPDGSNFTLKIRSTKLEDSAMYFCASRATGQGLGAFFGQGTRLTVV.